The 32 T cell receptor beta chains given below trace back to one sample, sequenced in a study of blood T cells in healthy people across ages. A second PCR of 7 to 11 cycles used a sample-barcoded 5' primer and a J-beta primer mix. In TCRdb, the 5' RACE reads were re-called with MiXCR into one record per CDR3 protein. The sample comprises some 690,000 distinct CDR3 sequences, about 20% of which are singletons, and less than 25% rests with the top ten. What was sequenced was blood. These receptors came from a man between 65 and 85 years old in good health.

This clonotype has only a few counts. V is TRBV6-5 and J is TRBJ2-7, with TRBD2 matching over 9 bases. The J call may be wrong; the DNA end is better matched by TRBJ2-1. CDR1 and CDR2 (germline): MNHEY, SVGAGI. This CDR3 comprises 15 residues. CDR3 DNA: TGTGCCAGCAGTTACGGGAGCGGGAGGTACAATGAGCAGTTCTTC. Its protein product is CASSYGSGRYNEQFF.

This clonotype was detected a few times. The V call is TRBV7-2, the J call TRBJ2-5; TRBD2 matches at 12 bases. The better agreement between TRBJ2-7 and the DNA end casts doubt on the J call. CDR1 and CDR2 from the germline V gene are SGHTA and FQGNSA. The length of the CDR3 is 15 residues. The CDR3 coding sequence is TGTGCCAGCAGTCATACTAGCGGGGGGTACTACGAGCAGTACTTC. Its protein product is CASSHTSGGYYEQYF.

This sequence joins TRBV28 and TRBJ1-5; 12 bases align to TRBD1. The CDR3 covers 16 residues. V lost 6 bases and J lost 2; bases outside the gene matches: 5. The germline gives CDR1 MDHEN, CDR2 SYDVKM. CDR3 in amino acids: CASRGQGAGGNQPQHF. CDR3 DNA sequence: TGTGCCAGCAGGGGACAGGGGGCGGGGGGCAATCAGCCCCAGCATTTT.

This chain joins TRBV28 and TRBJ1-5; 10 bases are a match to TRBD1. Germline V gives CDR1 MDHEN, CDR2 SYDVKM. The V and J ends lost 2 bases and 9 bases, in that order; junction bases with no gene match: 10. This CDR3 has 16 residues. The CDR3 loop reads CASSLGTTGGNSPQHF. The CDR3 DNA reads TGTGCCAGCAGTTTAGGAACGACAGGGGGCAATTCGCCCCAGCATTTT. The full variable domain, rest sourced from reference TRBV28 and TRBJ1-5, is DVKVTQSSRYLVKRTGEKVFLECVQDMDHENMFWYRQDPGLGLRLIYFSYDVKMKEKGDIPEGYSVSREKKERFSLILESASTNQTSMYLCASSLGTTGGNSPQHFGDGTRLSIL.

This clonotype was seen a few times. The chain links TRBV20-1 to TRBJ2-1, with 7 nucleotides matching TRBD1. The CDR3 is 17 residues long. Trimming took 5 bases from V and 1 from J; bases not matched to a gene: 14. Per the germline V gene, CDR1 is DFQATT and CDR2 is SNEGSKA (reference sequence). CDR3 sequence: CSARNVDRVGSYNEQFF. In nucleotides, the CDR3 is TGCAGTGCTCGAAACGTCGACAGGGTTGGATCCTACAATGAGCAGTTCTTC.

This clonotype was seen a handful of times. The chain uses TRBV12-3 or TRBV12-4 and TRBJ1-2; maybe TRBD1 (5 bases). This CDR3 is 12 amino acids long. The ends were cut back, 7 bases at V and 4 bases at J, with 10 bases in the middle. CDR3 nucleotides: TGTGCCAGCATTGAGGGGCTCTATGGCTACACCTTC. Protein product: CASIEGLYGYTF.

The rearrangement joins TRBV12-3 or TRBV12-4 to TRBJ2-1, with 7 bases aligning to TRBD2. The CDR3 sequence is 14 residues long. Trimming took 7 bases from V and 9 from J; bases not matched to a gene: 12. CDR3 nucleotide sequence: TGTGCCAGCACTGACGGACTAGGTGACGGTGAGCAGTTCTTC. Its protein is CASTDGLGDGEQFF.

This clonotype has ten or more counts. The chain employs TRBV12-3 or TRBV12-4 and TRBJ1-1, with TRBD1 identical over 10 bases. The V segment lost 3 bases and the J segment 2 bases; nucleotides outside the gene matches: 6. The CDR3 is 16 residues long. This CDR3 reads CASSFETGGGNTEAFF. CDR3 nucleotide sequence: TGTGCCAGCAGTTTTGAGACAGGGGGCGGTAACACTGAAGCTTTCTTT.

A few counts support this clonotype. The chain joins TRBV29-1 to TRBJ1-2; D uncertain. The ends were cut back, 3 bases at V and 2 bases at J, with 16 bases in the middle. The CDR3 has 15 residues. Germline lookup yields CDR1 SQVTM and CDR2 ANQGSEA. The CDR3 region is CSVDPLGQSNYGYTF. For the CDR3, the DNA is TGCAGCGTTGATCCCCTCGGGCAGTCCAACTATGGCTACACCTTC.

The rearrangement uses TRBV7-8 and TRBJ1-5; D remains ambiguous. V lost 1 base to trimming and J lost 3 bases, with 7 bases between them. The CDR3 runs 14 residues. Per the germline V gene, CDR1 is SGHVS and CDR2 is FQNEAQ. CDR3 DNA sequence: TGTGCCAGCAGCTTAGGGTACATCAATCAGCCCCAGCATTTT. Translation: CASSLGYINQPQHF.

V is TRBV7-2 and J is TRBJ1-6; possibly TRBD1 for D (6 bases). The CDR3 totals 14 residues. Germline CDR1 SGHTA, CDR2 FQGNSA. V lost 6 bases and J 7 bases, leaving 13 bases between the germline ends. The DNA for the CDR3 is TGTGCCAGCAGAACGGGACACCGCAATTCACCCCTCCACTTT. It encodes CASRTGHRNSPLHF.

The chain uses TRBV11-2 and TRBJ2-1; 12 bases are shared with TRBD2. Trimming took 6 bases from V and 6 from J; bases not matched to a gene: 6. CDR3 length: 15 residues. Germline assignment: CDR1 SGHAT and CDR2 FQNNGV. CDR3 DNA: TGTGCCAGCAGTGCACAGACTAGCGGGAGCAATGAGCAGTTCTTC. This encodes CASSAQTSGSNEQFF.

This clonotype has only a few counts. The V gene is TRBV29-1, the J gene TRBJ2-1; D gene ambiguous. The CDR3 contains 10 residues. V lost 5 bases, J lost 7 bases, and 6 bases lay in between. In germline, CDR1 is SQVTM, CDR2 ANQGSEA. The CDR3 loop reads CSVSWNEQFF. CDR3 nucleotides: TGCAGCGTTAGTTGGAATGAGCAGTTCTTC.

The gene calls are TRBV29-1 and TRBJ1-1, with D uncertain. This CDR3 is built from 13 residues. Germline CDR1 is SQVTM and CDR2 is ANQGSEA. V dropped 2 bases and J dropped 8 bases, with 15 bases sitting between them. This CDR3 reads CSVEFKRAGEAFF. The CDR3 DNA is TGCAGCGTTGAATTCAAGCGGGCCGGGGAAGCTTTCTTT. Together with reference TRBV29-1 and TRBJ1-1, the CDR3 gives the full variable domain: SAVISQKPSRDICQRGTSLTIQCQVDSQVTMMFWYRQQPGQSLTLIATANQGSEATYESGFVIDKFPISRPNLTFSTLTVSNMSPEDSSIYLCSVEFKRAGEAFFGQGTRLTVV.

This rearrangement joins TRBV20-1 to TRBJ2-1; 11 bases line up with TRBD2. CDR3 length: 16 residues. Unmatched junction bases numbered 7, after V lost 2 bases and J lost 4 bases. Germline V gene lookup returns CDR1 DFQATT and CDR2 SNEGSKA (reference sequence). The CDR3: CSARYSGTSGYNEQFF. The CDR3 region has the DNA TGCAGTGCTAGATACTCCGGGACTAGCGGATACAATGAGCAGTTCTTC.

The chain couples TRBV10-3 to TRBJ1-1; 7 positions match TRBD1. There are 14 residues in the CDR3. CDR1 and CDR2 from the germline V gene are ENHRY and SYGVKD. Trimming took 3 bases from V and 4 from J; bases not matched to a gene: 5. The CDR3 region is CAISDQGESTEAFF. The CDR3 DNA reads as TGTGCCATCAGTGACCAGGGGGAGAGCACTGAAGCTTTCTTT.

At least ten counts were recorded for this clonotype. The chain combines TRBV19 with TRBJ2-2, with 9 bases matching TRBD2. The V gene's germline CDR1 is LNHDA and CDR2 SQIVND (reference sequence). This CDR3 contains 14 residues. V lost 7 bases, J lost 5 bases, and 5 bases stayed unmatched. Written as DNA, the CDR3 is TGTGCCAGTAAAAAGCGGGAGGAAACCGGGGAGCTGTTTTTT. It codes for CASKKREETGELFF.

This clonotype showed up just a few times. The chain couples TRBV7-2 to TRBJ2-3, with D tentatively TRBD1 or TRBD2 (6 bases each). CDR1 is SGHTA, CDR2 FQGNSA, per germline. CDR3 size: 17 residues. The V end lost 5 bases, the J end lost 0 bases, and 18 bases lay between the germline ends. The CDR3 is CASSPSWGRGSTDTQYF. The CDR3 DNA reads as TGTGCCAGCAGCCCTTCGTGGGGGCGGGGTAGCACAGATACGCAGTATTTT.

This clonotype is a singleton in its sample. The chain employs TRBV4-3 and TRBJ2-2; TRBD2 is a possible D gene (5 bases). This CDR3 spans 14 amino acids. Germline-derived CDR1 and CDR2 are LGHNA and YSLEER. V lost 6 bases, J lost 4 bases, and 12 bases lay in between. CDR3 in amino acids: CASSTLGFTGELFF. CDR3 nucleotide sequence: TGCGCCAGCAGTACACTAGGGTTCACCGGGGAGCTGTTTTTT.

The rearrangement links TRBV5-1 to TRBJ2-7; TRBD1 aligns across 7 bases. The CDR3 covers 15 residues. CDR1 and CDR2 (germline): SGHRS, YFSETQ. The ends lost 0 bases at V and 3 bases at J; junction bases unmatched: 6. CDR3 sequence (DNA): TGCGCCAGCAGCTTGGGACAGGGATCCCGCTACGAGCAGTACTTC. It is translated as CASSLGQGSRYEQYF.

The chain couples TRBV29-1 to TRBJ1-1; 7 nucleotides line up with TRBD1. The trim removed 6 bases at V and 4 bases at J, leaving 17 bases unmatched. The CDR3 covers 16 residues. In germline, CDR1 is SQVTM, CDR2 ANQGSEA. CDR3 sequence: CSVKRGDSSGGTEAFF. The CDR3 DNA sequence: TGCAGCGTGAAGAGAGGGGACAGTTCTGGAGGCACTGAAGCTTTCTTT.

Ten or more counts support this clonotype. The chain is built from TRBV12-3 or TRBV12-4 and TRBJ2-3; the D gene is possibly TRBD2 (6 bases). V was trimmed by 2 bases and J by 2 bases, leaving 14 bases between them. The CDR3 spans 16 residues. The CDR3 is CASSLLRGNDTDTQYF. The CDR3 DNA reads TGTGCCAGCAGTTTACTGCGGGGCAACGACACAGATACGCAGTATTTT.

The sample holds a few counts of this clonotype. This chain connects TRBV7-2 to TRBJ2-5; a weak D match, TRBD2 (5 bases). The CDR3 loop spans 13 amino acids. The V end lost 1 base, the J end lost 6 bases, and 9 bases lay between the germline ends. From germline, CDR1 is SGHTA and CDR2 FQGNSA. In DNA, the CDR3 is TGTGCCAGCAGCTTAGGCGACGGGAAGACCCAGTACTTC. It codes for CASSLGDGKTQYF.

This clonotype was recorded a few times. This chain joins TRBV9 and TRBJ2-2, with 9 positions matching TRBD2. V was pared by 2 bases and J by 5 bases, with 7 bases of the junction left unmatched. CDR1 is SGDLS, CDR2 YYNGEE, per germline. CDR3 length equals 16 residues. CDR3 DNA: TGTGCCAGCAGCGTTTTAGCGGGGGCGGGGACCGGGGAGCTGTTTTTT. Residues: CASSVLAGAGTGELFF.

There are a few counts of this clonotype. The chain recombines TRBV12-3 or TRBV12-4 with TRBJ1-2; 7 positions match TRBD1. This CDR3 is 14 amino acids long. The trim removed 5 bases at V and 8 bases at J, leaving 11 bases unmatched. In nucleotides, the CDR3 is TGTGCCAGCAGTCACAGGGGAGCCCCTGGGGGCTACACCTTC. It specifies CASSHRGAPGGYTF.

The rearrangement links TRBV11-2 to TRBJ2-7; 8 bases agree with TRBD1. From germline, CDR1 is SGHAT and CDR2 FQNNGV. There are 14 residues in the CDR3. V lost 4 bases to trimming and J lost 0 bases; unmatched junction nucleotides: 2. The CDR3 DNA follows: TGTGCCAGCAGCTGGGGACAGGACTCCTACGAGCAGTACTTC. Protein: CASSWGQDSYEQYF.

The chain uses TRBV5-1 and TRBJ1-1; the match to TRBD1 covers 7 bases. From germline, CDR1 is SGHRS and CDR2 YFSETQ. This CDR3 comprises 12 residues. The junction had 6 bases not matched to a gene; V was cut back by 5 bases and J by 8 bases. CDR3 loop: CASRRGLGEAFF. The DNA for the CDR3 is TGCGCCAGCAGAAGGGGGCTTGGAGAAGCTTTCTTT.

On this clonotype itself: One junction end disagrees with the germline gene, perhaps due to a read error. V gene TRBV13 combines with J gene TRBJ2-1, with D tentatively TRBD2 (7 bases). Germline loops: CDR1 PRHDT, CDR2 FYEKMQ (reference sequence). This CDR3 contains 11 residues. The CDR3 DNA reads TGTGCCAGCAGTTTTGGGGGGGCTACGTACTTC. Amino acids: CASSFGGATYF.

This clonotype was seen many times. The chain links TRBV5-1 to TRBJ2-7; 8 bases map to TRBD2. With 1 base clipped from V and 3 bases from J, the junction kept 3 bases outside the gene matches. The germline CDR1 and CDR2 sequences are SGHRS and YFSETQ. This CDR3 is 14 amino acids long. CDR3 in DNA: TGCGCCAGCAGCTTGTCGGGACTAGACTACGAGCAGTACTTC. This codes for CASSLSGLDYEQYF.

A few counts support this clonotype. The chain has TRBV2 and TRBJ2-4; TRBD1 agrees at 8 bases. Germline V lookup: CDR1 SNHLY, CDR2 FYNNEI. The CDR3 runs 15 residues. The ends lost 7 bases at V and 3 bases at J; junction bases unmatched: 8. CDR3 loop: CASIPGQGGKNIQYF. In DNA, the CDR3 is TGTGCCAGCATCCCAGGACAGGGAGGCAAAAACATTCAGTACTTC.

The chain uses TRBV27 and TRBJ2-1, with 9 bases that match TRBD1. The end of the DNA aligns better with TRBJ2-5, so the J call may be wrong. The CDR3 is 14 residues long. Germline V lookup: CDR1 MNHEY, CDR2 SMNVEV (reference sequence). Here the CDR3 reads CASRGTGFIETQYF. The CDR3 region has the DNA TGTGCCAGCCGAGGGACAGGGTTTATTGAGACCCAGTACTTC.

In its sample, this clonotype was seen a few times. The rearrangement joins TRBV19 to TRBJ2-1, with a tentative D call TRBD1 (7 bases). Germline CDR1 reads LNHDA; CDR2 reads SQIVND (reference sequence). V shed 5 bases and J shed 7 bases, with 12 bases lying between them. This CDR3 spans 13 amino acids. The CDR3 DNA reads as TGTGCCAGTAGTTCCCAGGGGGGTAATGAGCAGTTCTTC. This encodes CASSSQGGNEQFF.